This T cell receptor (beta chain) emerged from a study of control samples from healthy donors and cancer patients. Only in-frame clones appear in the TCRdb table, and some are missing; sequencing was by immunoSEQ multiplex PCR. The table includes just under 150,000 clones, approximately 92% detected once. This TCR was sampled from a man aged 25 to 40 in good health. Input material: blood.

The CDR3 bases are TGTGCCAGCAGCCGCGACAGGGTGGAGACCCAGTACTTC. Translating gives CASSRDRVETQYF. J is TRBJ2-5 and V is TRBV5-6; TRBD1 matches 7 bases. Germline-derived CDR1 and CDR2 are SGHDT and YYEEEE. The trim removed 4 bases at V and 5 bases at J, leaving 5 bases unmatched. The CDR3 is 13 residues long.